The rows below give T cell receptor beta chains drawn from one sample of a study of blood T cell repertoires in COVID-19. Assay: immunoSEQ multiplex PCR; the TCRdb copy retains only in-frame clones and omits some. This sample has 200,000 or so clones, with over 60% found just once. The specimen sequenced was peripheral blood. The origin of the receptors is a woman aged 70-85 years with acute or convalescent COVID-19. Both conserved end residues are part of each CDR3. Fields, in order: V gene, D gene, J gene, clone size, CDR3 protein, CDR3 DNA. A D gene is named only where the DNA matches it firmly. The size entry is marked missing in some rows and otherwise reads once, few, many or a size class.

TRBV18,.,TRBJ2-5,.,CASSPSVVGPGQETQYF,TGTGCCAGCTCACCCTCGGTCGTGGGCCCCGGACAAGAGACCCAGTACTTC
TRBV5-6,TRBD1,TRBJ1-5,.,CASSLATTGGFNQPQHF,TGTGCCAGCAGCCTCGCGACGACAGGGGGCTTCAATCAGCCCCAGCATTTT
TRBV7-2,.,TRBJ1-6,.,CASSLGGGSYNSPLHF,TGTGCCAGCAGCTTAGGGGGGGGTTCCTATAATTCACCCCTCCACTTT
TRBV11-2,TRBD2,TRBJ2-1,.,CASSSGLAGDEQFF,TGTGCCAGCAGCTCGGGACTAGCGGGAGATGAGCAGTTCTTC
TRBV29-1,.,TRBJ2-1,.,CSVSQGGNEQFF,TGCAGCGTGTCTCAGGGGGGCAATGAGCAGTTCTTC
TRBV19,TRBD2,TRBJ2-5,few,CASSMTSAGGQETQYF,TGTGCCAGTAGTATGACATCAGCGGGAGGGCAAGAGACCCAGTACTTC
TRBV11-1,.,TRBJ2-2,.,CASSLARQGPGELFF,TGTGCCAGCAGCTTAGCGCGGCAGGGCCCCGGGGAGCTGTTTTTT
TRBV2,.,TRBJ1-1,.,CASNPRNTEAFF,TGTGCCAGCAATCCTCGGAACACTGAAGCTTTCTTT
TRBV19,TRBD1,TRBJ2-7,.,CASSRGTGDYEQYF,TGTGCCAGTAGTAGAGGGACAGGGGACTACGAGCAGTACTTC
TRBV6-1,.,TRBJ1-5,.,CASSETDGAGNQPQHF,TGTGCCAGCAGTGAAACGGATGGGGCAGGCAATCAGCCCCAGCATTTT
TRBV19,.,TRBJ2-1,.,CASSLDGGSYNEQFF,TGTGCCAGTAGCCTAGATGGGGGGTCCTACAATGAGCAGTTCTTC
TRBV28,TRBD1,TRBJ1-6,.,CASSPRQGYNSPLHF,TGTGCCAGCAGTCCGCGACAGGGGTATAATTCACCCCTCCACTTT
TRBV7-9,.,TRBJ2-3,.,CASSWTSTDTQYF,TGTGCCAGCAGCTGGACTAGCACAGATACGCAGTATTTT
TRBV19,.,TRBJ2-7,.,CASSMGRQGYEQYF,TGTGCCAGTAGTATGGGCCGGCAGGGATACGAGCAGTACTTC
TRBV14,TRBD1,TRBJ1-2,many,CASSHGTGPTF,TGTGCCAGCAGCCATGGGACAGGCCCTACCTTC
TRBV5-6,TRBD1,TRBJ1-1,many,CASSGDSGGNTEAFF,TGTGCCAGCAGCGGGGACTCAGGGGGAAACACTGAAGCTTTCTTT
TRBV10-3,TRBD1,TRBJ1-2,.,CAISDLGGQGYTF,TGTGCCATCAGTGACCTGGGGGGACAGGGCTACACCTTC
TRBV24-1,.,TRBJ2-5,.,CATSDWGGHRETQYF,TGTGCCACCAGTGATTGGGGGGGGCACAGAGAGACCCAGTACTTC
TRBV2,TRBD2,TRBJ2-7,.,CASSETPFAGDTYEQYF,TGTGCCAGCAGTGAAACCCCTTTCGCGGGAGACACCTACGAGCAGTACTTC
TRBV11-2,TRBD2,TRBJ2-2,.,CASSLTSGKLGTGELFF,TGTGCCAGCAGCTTAACTAGCGGGAAACTGGGCACCGGGGAGCTGTTTTTT
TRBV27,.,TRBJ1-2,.,CASSLSPRQAGYGYTF,TGTGCCAGCAGTTTATCCCCCCGACAGGCCGGTTATGGCTACACCTTC
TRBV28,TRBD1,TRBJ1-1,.,CASSSGQNGAFF,TGTGCCAGCAGTTCGGGACAGAATGGAGCTTTCTTT
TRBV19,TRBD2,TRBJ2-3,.,CASTPTSATDTQYF,TGTGCCAGTACCCCGACTAGCGCCACAGATACGCAGTATTTT
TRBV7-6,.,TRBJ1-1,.,CASSLGTVNTEAFF,TGTGCCAGCAGCTTAGGGACAGTGAACACTGAAGCTTTCTTT
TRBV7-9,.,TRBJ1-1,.,CASSLEAGAEAFF,TGTGCCAGCAGCTTAGAGGCAGGGGCTGAAGCTTTCTTT
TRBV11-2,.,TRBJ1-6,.,CASSLAGSRNSPLHF,TGTGCCAGCAGCTTAGCAGGAAGTCGTAATTCACCCCTCCACTTT
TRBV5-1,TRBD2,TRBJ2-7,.,CASSLDGRGYEQYF,TGCGCCAGCAGCTTGGACGGGAGGGGGTACGAGCAGTACTTC
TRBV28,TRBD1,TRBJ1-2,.,CASSFRAGGKGYGYTF,TGTGCCAGCAGTTTTAGGGCAGGGGGAAAAGGGTATGGCTACACCTTC
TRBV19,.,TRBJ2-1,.,CASSIGSGGTYNEQFF,TGTGCCAGTAGTATAGGCAGCGGAGGAACCTACAATGAGCAGTTCTTC
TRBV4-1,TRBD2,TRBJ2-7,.,CASSQGTRPGLTYEQYF,TGCGCCAGCAGCCAAGGTACCCGGCCGGGACTAACCTACGAGCAGTACTTC
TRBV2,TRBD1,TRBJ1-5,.,CASRRDRVGNQPQHF,TGTGCCAGCCGTCGGGACAGGGTGGGGAATCAGCCCCAGCATTTT
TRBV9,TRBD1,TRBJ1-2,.,CASSVSGQADYGYTF,TGTGCCAGCAGCGTTTCGGGACAGGCCGACTATGGCTACACCTTC
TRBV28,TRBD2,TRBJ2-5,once,CASSLTSGRGQETQYF,TGTGCCAGCAGTCTGACTAGCGGGAGAGGCCAAGAGACCCAGTACTTC
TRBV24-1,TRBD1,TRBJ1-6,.,CATSEGQEWSPLHF,TGTGCCACCAGCGAGGGACAGGAATGGTCACCCCTCCACTTT
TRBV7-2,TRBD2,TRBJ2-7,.,CASSQMGGYSYEQYF,TGTGCCAGCAGCCAGATGGGGGGGTACTCCTACGAGCAGTACTTC
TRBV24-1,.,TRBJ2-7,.,CATSDPRGSTYEQYF,TGTGCCACCAGTGATCCGAGAGGGTCGACCTACGAGCAGTACTTC
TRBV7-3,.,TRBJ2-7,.,CASSLSAGSYEQYF,TGTGCCAGCAGCTTATCCGCAGGCTCCTACGAGCAGTACTTC